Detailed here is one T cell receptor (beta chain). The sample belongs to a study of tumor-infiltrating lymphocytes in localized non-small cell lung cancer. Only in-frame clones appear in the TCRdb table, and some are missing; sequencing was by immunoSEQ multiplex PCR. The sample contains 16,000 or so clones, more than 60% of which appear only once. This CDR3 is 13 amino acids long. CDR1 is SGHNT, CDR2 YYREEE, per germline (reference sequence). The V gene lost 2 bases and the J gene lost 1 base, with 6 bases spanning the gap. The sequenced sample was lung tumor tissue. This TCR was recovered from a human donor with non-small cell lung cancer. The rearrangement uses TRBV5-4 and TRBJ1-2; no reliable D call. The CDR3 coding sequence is TGTGCCAGCAGCTTACGAAGTAACTATGGCTACACCTTC. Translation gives CASSLRSNYGYTF.